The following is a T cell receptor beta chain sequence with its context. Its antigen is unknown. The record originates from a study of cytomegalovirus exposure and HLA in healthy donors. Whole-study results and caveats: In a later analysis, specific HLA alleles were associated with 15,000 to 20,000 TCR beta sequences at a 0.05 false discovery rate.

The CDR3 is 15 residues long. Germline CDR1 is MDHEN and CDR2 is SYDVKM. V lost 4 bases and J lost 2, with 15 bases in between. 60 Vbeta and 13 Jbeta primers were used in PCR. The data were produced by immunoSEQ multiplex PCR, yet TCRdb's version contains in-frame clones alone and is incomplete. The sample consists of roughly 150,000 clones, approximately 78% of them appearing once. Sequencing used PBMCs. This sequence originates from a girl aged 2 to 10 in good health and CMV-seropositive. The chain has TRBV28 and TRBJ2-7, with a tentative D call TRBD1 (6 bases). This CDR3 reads CASSSSLQGPYEQYF. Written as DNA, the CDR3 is TGTGCCAGCAGTTCCTCCTTACAGGGACCCTACGAGCAGTACTTC. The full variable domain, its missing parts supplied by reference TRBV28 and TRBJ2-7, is DVKVTQSSRYLVKRTGEKVFLECVQDMDHENMFWYRQDPGLGLRLIYFSYDVKMKEKGDIPEGYSVSREKKERFSLILESASTNQTSMYLCASSSSLQGPYEQYFGPGTRLTVT.